This T cell receptor beta chain was recorded in a study of blood T cell repertoires in COVID-19. Turning to the study itself: The samples span acute and convalescent COVID-19 from the United States, Italy and Spain. From T cells, B-cell-depleted T cells, or PBMCs came the material, which was cDNA or gDNA.

Original processing methods: Quantification of nucleated cells was approximated via reference gene primer amplification. Sequencing used immunoSEQ multiplex PCR; TCRdb keeps in-frame clones, though not all of them. V, J and clone size reflect that table, while D and trimming were determined from the DNA. The table lists a few hundred thousand clones, roughly 82% of them singletons. The germline V gene has CDR1 KGHSH and CDR2 LQKENI. The length of the CDR3 is 16 residues. V gave up 6 bases and J gave up 6 bases; unmatched junction bases: 14. The source material was peripheral blood. The sequence came from a middle-aged woman who had recovered from COVID-19. The chain joins TRBV18 to TRBJ2-1, with TRBD1 matching over 7 bases. The DNA of the CDR3 is TGTGCCAGCTCCGATAGGGGGCAGGGTGGTTCCAATGAGCAGTTCTTC. This sequence encodes CASSDRGQGGSNEQFF.